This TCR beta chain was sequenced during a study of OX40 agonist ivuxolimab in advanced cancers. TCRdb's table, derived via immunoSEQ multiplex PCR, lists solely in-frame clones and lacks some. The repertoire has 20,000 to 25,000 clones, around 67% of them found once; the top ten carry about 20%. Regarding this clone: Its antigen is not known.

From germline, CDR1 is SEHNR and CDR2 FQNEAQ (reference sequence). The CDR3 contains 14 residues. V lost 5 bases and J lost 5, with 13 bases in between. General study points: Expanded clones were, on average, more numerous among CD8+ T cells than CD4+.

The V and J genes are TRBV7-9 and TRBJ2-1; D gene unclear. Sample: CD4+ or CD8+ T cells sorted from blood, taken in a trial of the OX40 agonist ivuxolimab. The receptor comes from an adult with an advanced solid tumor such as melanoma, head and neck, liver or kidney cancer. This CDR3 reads CASSPSLWDNEQFF. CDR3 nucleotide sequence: TGTGCCAGCAGCCCATCCCTTTGGGACAATGAGCAGTTCTTC.